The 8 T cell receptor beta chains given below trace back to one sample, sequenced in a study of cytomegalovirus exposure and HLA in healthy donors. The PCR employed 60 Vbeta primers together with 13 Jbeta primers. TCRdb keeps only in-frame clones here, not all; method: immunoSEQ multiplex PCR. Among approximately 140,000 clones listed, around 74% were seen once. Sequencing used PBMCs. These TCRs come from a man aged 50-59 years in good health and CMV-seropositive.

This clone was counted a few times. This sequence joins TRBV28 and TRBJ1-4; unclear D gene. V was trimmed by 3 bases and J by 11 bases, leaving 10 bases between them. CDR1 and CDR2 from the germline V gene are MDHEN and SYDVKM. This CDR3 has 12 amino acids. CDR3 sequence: CASSLRNWKLFF. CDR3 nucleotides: TGTGCCAGCAGTTTGAGGAACTGGAAACTGTTTTTT. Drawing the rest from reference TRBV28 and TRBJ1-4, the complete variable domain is DVKVTQSSRYLVKRTGEKVFLECVQDMDHENMFWYRQDPGLGLRLIYFSYDVKMKEKGDIPEGYSVSREKKERFSLILESASTNQTSMYLCASSLRNWKLFFGSGTQLSVL.

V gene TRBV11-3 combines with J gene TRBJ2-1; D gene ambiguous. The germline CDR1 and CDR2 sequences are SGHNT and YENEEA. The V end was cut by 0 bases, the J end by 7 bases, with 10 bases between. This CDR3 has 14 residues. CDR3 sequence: CASSLDPFRNEQFF. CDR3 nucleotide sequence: TGTGCCAGCAGCTTAGATCCTTTCCGGAATGAGCAGTTCTTC.

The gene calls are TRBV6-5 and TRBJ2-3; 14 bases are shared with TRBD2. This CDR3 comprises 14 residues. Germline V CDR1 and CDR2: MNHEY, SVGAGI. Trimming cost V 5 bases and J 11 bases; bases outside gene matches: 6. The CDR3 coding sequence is TGTGCCAGCAGTCCCGGACTAGCGGGAGGAGGGCAGTATTTT. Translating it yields CASSPGLAGGGQYF.

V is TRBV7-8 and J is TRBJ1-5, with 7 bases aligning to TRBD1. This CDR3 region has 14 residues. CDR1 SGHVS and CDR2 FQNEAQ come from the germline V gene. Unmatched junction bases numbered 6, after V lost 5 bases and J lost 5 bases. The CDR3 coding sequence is TGTGCCAGCAGCACCCGGGACAGTTATCAGCCCCAGCATTTT. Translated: CASSTRDSYQPQHF.

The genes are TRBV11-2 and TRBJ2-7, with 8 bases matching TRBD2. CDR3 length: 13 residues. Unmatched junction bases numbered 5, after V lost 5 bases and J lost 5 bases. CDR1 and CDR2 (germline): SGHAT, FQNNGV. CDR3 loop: CASSLTSVDEQYF. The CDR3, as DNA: TGTGCCAGCAGCCTGACTAGCGTGGACGAGCAGTACTTC. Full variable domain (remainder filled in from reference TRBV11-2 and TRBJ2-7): EAGVAQSPRYKIIEKRQSVAFWCNPISGHATLYWYQQILGQGPKLLIQFQNNGVVDDSQLPKDRFSAERLKGVDSTLKIQPAKLEDSAVYLCASSLTSVDEQYFGPGTRLTVT.

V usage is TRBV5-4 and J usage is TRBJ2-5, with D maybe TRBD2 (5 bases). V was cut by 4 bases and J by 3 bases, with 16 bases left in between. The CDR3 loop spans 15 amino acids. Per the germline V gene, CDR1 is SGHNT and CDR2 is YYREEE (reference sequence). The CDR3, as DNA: TGTGCCAGCAGCCGGAGTAGGGAGATAAAAGAGACCCAGTACTTC. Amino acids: CASSRSREIKETQYF. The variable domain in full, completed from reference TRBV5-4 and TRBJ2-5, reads ETGVTQSPTHLIKTRGQQVTLRCSSQSGHNTVSWYQQALGQGPQFIFQYYREEENGRGNFPPRFSGLQFPNYSSELNVNALELDDSALYLCASSRSREIKETQYFGPGTRLLVL.

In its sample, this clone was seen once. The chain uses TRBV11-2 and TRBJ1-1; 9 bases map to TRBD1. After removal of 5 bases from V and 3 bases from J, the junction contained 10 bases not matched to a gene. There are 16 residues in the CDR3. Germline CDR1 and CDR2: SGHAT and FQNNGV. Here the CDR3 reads CASSLRQGGTDTEAFF. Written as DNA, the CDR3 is TGTGCCAGCAGCCTCCGACAGGGGGGTACGGACACTGAAGCTTTCTTT. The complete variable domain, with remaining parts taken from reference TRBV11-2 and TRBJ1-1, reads EAGVAQSPRYKIIEKRQSVAFWCNPISGHATLYWYQQILGQGPKLLIQFQNNGVVDDSQLPKDRFSAERLKGVDSTLKIQPAKLEDSAVYLCASSLRQGGTDTEAFFGQGTRLTVV.

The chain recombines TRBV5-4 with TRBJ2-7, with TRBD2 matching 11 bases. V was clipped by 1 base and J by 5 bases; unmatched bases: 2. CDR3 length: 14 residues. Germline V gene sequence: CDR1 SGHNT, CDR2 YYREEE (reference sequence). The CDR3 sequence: CASSLTSGSNEQYF. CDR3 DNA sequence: TGTGCCAGCAGCTTGACTAGCGGGAGCAACGAGCAGTACTTC.